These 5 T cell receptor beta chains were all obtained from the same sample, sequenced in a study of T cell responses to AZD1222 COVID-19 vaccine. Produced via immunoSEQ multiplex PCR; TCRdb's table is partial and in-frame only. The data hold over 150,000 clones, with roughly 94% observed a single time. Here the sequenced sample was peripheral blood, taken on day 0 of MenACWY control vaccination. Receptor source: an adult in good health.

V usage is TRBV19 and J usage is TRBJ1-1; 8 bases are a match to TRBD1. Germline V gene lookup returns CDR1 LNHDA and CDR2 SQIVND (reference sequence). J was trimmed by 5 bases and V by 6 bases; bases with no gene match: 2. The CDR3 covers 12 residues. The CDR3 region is CASSQGATEAFF. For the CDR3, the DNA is TGTGCCAGTAGCCAGGGGGCGACTGAAGCTTTCTTT.

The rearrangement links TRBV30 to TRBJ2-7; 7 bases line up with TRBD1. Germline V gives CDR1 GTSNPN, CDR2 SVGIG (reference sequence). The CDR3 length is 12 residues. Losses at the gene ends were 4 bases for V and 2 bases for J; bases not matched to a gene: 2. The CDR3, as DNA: TGTGCCTGGAACAGGGGTACCTACGAGCAGTACTTC. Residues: CAWNRGTYEQYF.

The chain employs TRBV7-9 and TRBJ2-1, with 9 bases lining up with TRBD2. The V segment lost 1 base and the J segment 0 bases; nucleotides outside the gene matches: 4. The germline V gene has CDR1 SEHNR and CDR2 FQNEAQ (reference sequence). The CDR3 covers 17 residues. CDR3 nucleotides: TGTGCCAGCAGCTTAGTGGCGGGAGGGCGCTCCTACAATGAGCAGTTCTTC. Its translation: CASSLVAGGRSYNEQFF.

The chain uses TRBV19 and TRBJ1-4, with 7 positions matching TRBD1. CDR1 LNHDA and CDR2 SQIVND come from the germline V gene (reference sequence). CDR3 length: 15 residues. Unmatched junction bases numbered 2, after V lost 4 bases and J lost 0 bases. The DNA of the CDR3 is TGTGCCAGTAGTAGGGACAGTGCAACTAATGAAAAACTGTTTTTT. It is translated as CASSRDSATNEKLFF.

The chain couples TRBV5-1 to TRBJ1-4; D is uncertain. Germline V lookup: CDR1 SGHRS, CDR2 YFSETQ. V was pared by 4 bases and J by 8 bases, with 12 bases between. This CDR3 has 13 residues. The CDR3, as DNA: TGCGCCAGCAGCCCGGGCGGCGTGGAAAAACTGTTTTTT. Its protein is CASSPGGVEKLFF.